The next 17 T cell receptor beta chains were all read from a single sample in a study of shared clonotypes between healthy human individuals. Generated by immunoSEQ multiplex PCR, the TCRdb table keeps only in-frame clones and is missing some. The sample yields roughly 380,000 clones, about 96% seen once. The sequencing input was memory CD8+ T cells sorted from blood. Subset in this sample: CD45RO+ cells pooled with CCR7-negative TemRA cells. These receptors originate from a man younger than 40 in good health.

V is TRBV6-5 and J is TRBJ2-7, with a weak D call TRBD2 (5 bases). The CDR3 runs to 15 residues. Trimming left V 2 bases short and J 2 bases short, with 13 bases between. Germline values: CDR1 MNHEY, CDR2 SVGAGI. The CDR3 region is CASSYGETGTYEQYF. The CDR3 DNA reads as TGTGCCAGCAGTTACGGGGAGACTGGTACCTACGAGCAGTACTTC.

A word on this clone: The same CDR3 arises from other DNA sequences in this sample as well. CDR3 sequence reads: CASSQDPGNTIYF. CDR3 DNA: TGTGCCAGCAGCCAAGATCCGGGAAACACCATATATTTT. This chain links TRBV4-2 with TRBJ1-3, with no clear D. The CDR3 consists of 13 residues. Looked up from germline, CDR1 is LGHNA and CDR2 is YNFKEQ. The germline V and J ends were trimmed by 0 bases and 4 bases, with 4 bases remaining between them.

CDR3 amino acids: CASSFGLAGGNEQFF. CDR3 nucleotide sequence: TGTGCCAGCAGCTTCGGACTAGCGGGAGGCAATGAGCAGTTCTTC. The chain has TRBV7-9 and TRBJ2-1; the match to TRBD2 covers 14 bases. V lost 3 bases and J lost 6; bases outside the gene matches: 1. Germline CDR1 and CDR2: SEHNR and FQNEAQ (reference sequence). The CDR3 extends over 15 amino acids.

This chain links TRBV27 with TRBJ1-4; 7 nucleotides line up with TRBD1. V lost 4 bases to trimming and J lost 8 bases; unmatched junction nucleotides: 10. CDR1 and CDR2 (germline): MNHEY, SMNVEV (reference sequence). The CDR3 runs to 15 residues. The CDR3 is CASSSPSRGVEKLFF. DNA of the CDR3: TGTGCCAGCAGTTCCCCGAGCAGGGGGGTAGAAAAACTGTTTTTT.

The V gene is TRBV11-3, the J gene TRBJ2-5; 8 nucleotides align to TRBD1. Germline V gene lookup returns CDR1 SGHNT and CDR2 YENEEA. The CDR3 covers 16 residues. V shed 1 base, J shed 1 base, and the junction held 5 bases outside the gene matches. The CDR3 region is CASSLGGTGSQETQYF. The CDR3 coding sequence is TGTGCCAGCAGCTTAGGCGGGACAGGCTCCCAAGAGACCCAGTACTTC.

The CDR3: CASFRDGYGYTF. CDR3 sequence (DNA): TGTGCCAGCTTCCGGGACGGCTATGGCTACACCTTC. This chain links TRBV28 with TRBJ1-2; perhaps TRBD1 as D (5 bases). Trimming pared 8 bases from V and 4 bases from J, leaving 11 bases between. CDR1 and CDR2 (germline): MDHEN, SYDVKM. The CDR3 covers 12 residues.

V gene TRBV28 combines with J gene TRBJ2-1; 8 bases are shared with TRBD2. This CDR3 has 15 residues. Germline CDR1 and CDR2: MDHEN and SYDVKM. V gave up 7 bases and J gave up 6 bases; unmatched junction bases: 11. In DNA form, the CDR3 reads TGTGCCAGCACCCTCTCGGGACTAGTTGCCAATGAGCAGTTCTTC. Amino acid sequence: CASTLSGLVANEQFF.

Notes on this clone: The sample contains more than one DNA sequence encoding this CDR3. The chain has TRBV28 and TRBJ2-1; D unclear. The CDR3 length is 10 residues. CDR1 is MDHEN and CDR2 is SYDVKM in the germline V gene. Trimming pared 3 bases from V and 9 bases from J, leaving 3 bases between. The CDR3 DNA follows: TGTGCCAGCAGTTTGGGTGAGCAGTTCTTC. Translation: CASSLGEQFF.

The CDR3 here is CASSQDLIMGLANTGELFF. CDR3 nucleotide sequence: TGCGCCAGCAGCCAAGATCTAATAATGGGACTTGCGAACACCGGGGAGCTGTTTTTT. The J gene is TRBJ2-2, the V gene TRBV4-1, with D possibly matching TRBD2 (6 bases). V was clipped by 0 bases and J by 0 bases, with 17 bases between them. Per the germline V gene, CDR1 is MGHRA and CDR2 is YSYEKL. The CDR3 extends over 19 amino acids.

The chain couples TRBV19 to TRBJ2-7, with D possibly TRBD2 on 6 matching bases. CDR1 LNHDA and CDR2 SQIVND come from the germline V gene (reference sequence). V lost 6 bases to trimming and J lost 2 bases, with 17 bases between them. CDR3 length equals 15 residues. DNA of the CDR3: TGTGCCAGTAGCCCCTCCGGGACTGGCACCTACGAGCAGTACTTC. Translation gives CASSPSGTGTYEQYF.

The J gene is TRBJ2-7, the V gene TRBV19; D is perhaps TRBD1 (6 bases). V was shortened by 1 base and J by 0 bases, with 10 bases between the two germline ends. CDR3 length: 15 amino acids. The V gene's germline CDR1 is LNHDA and CDR2 SQIVND (reference sequence). The CDR3 here is CASSIGGHFSYEQYF. The CDR3 DNA reads as TGTGCCAGTAGTATAGGGGGACACTTCTCCTACGAGCAGTACTTC.

This clone was recorded once. CDR3 region: CASWTSEDNEQYF. The DNA of the CDR3 is TGCGCCAGTTGGACTAGTGAGGACAACGAGCAGTACTTC. The V and J genes are TRBV5-1 and TRBJ2-7; 7 positions match TRBD2. This CDR3 is 13 amino acids long. The V segment lost 8 bases and the J segment 5 bases; nucleotides outside the gene matches: 10. Germline V gene lookup returns CDR1 SGHRS and CDR2 YFSETQ.

The J gene is TRBJ2-5, the V gene TRBV7-2, with D perhaps matching TRBD2 (6 bases). The CDR3 runs 15 residues. V lost 2 bases and J lost 2, with 12 bases in between. Germline values: CDR1 SGHTA, CDR2 FQGNSA. This CDR3 reads CASSLLAAVQETQYF. CDR3 in DNA: TGTGCCAGCAGCTTATTAGCGGCGGTTCAAGAGACCCAGTACTTC. Variable domain in full (rest from reference TRBV7-2 and TRBJ2-5): GAGVSQSPSNKVTEKGKDVELRCDPISGHTALYWYRQSLGQGLEFLIYFQGNSAPDKSGLPSDRFSAERTGGSVSTLTIQRTQQEDSAVYLCASSLLAAVQETQYFGPGTRLLVL.

The gene calls are TRBV28 and TRBJ1-2; the D is unclear. CDR1 is MDHEN, CDR2 SYDVKM, per germline. CDR3 length equals 13 residues. V was shortened by 5 bases and J by 6 bases, with 13 bases between the two germline ends. CDR3 amino acids: CASSVRGGHGYTF. In nucleotides, the CDR3 is TGTGCCAGCAGTGTACGGGGTGGGCATGGCTACACCTTC.

The chain carries TRBV29-1 and TRBJ1-2, with D possibly TRBD1 on 5 matching bases. V gave up 0 bases and J gave up 5 bases, with 10 bases separating them. The CDR3 extends over 13 amino acids. The V gene's germline CDR1 is SQVTM and CDR2 ANQGSEA. The CDR3 spells CSVEELGGYGYTF. The CDR3 DNA is TGCAGCGTTGAAGAGCTCGGGGGGTATGGCTACACCTTC.

The chain uses TRBV5-1 and TRBJ2-2; TRBD2 is a possible D gene (6 bases). V lost 1 base and J 1 base, leaving 17 bases between the germline ends. CDR3 length equals 18 residues. Germline assignment: CDR1 SGHRS and CDR2 YFSETQ. The CDR3 spells CASSLYQSGRRNTGELFF. Here the CDR3 DNA reads TGCGCCAGCAGCTTGTATCAGTCCGGGAGACGGAACACCGGGGAGCTGTTTTTT.

The J gene is TRBJ2-7, the V gene TRBV4-2; TRBD1 matches 8 bases. V shed 0 bases and J 4 bases; nucleotides not matched to a gene: 8. Germline V lookup: CDR1 LGHNA, CDR2 YNFKEQ. The CDR3 extends over 16 amino acids. CDR3 amino acids: CASSQDLNRGAYEQYF. The CDR3 DNA reads TGTGCCAGCAGCCAAGATCTGAACAGGGGGGCATACGAGCAGTACTTC.